Below are 2 T cell receptor beta chains sequenced from a single sample in a study of T-cell reconstitution after alpha-beta-depleted transplantation in children. During its preparation, the TCRbeta library received unique molecular identifiers. TCRdb reanalysed the PCR reads using MiXCR and keeps one entry per CDR3 protein. The sample has roughly 220,000 distinct CDR3 sequences; roughly a tenth are singletons. The sample here was PBMCs from the stem cell graft donor, taken from the stem cell graft. Receptors were obtained from a human donor who donated a stem cell graft to a child with SCID.

This clonotype appeared a few times. J is TRBJ1-3 and V is TRBV7-9, with D uncertain. The CDR3 contains 16 residues. Germline loops: CDR1 SEHNR, CDR2 FQNEAQ (reference sequence). Deletions cut 2 bases from V and 2 bases from J, with 13 bases between. CDR3 in amino acids: CASSLSSSDTGNTIYF. Here the CDR3 DNA reads TGTGCCAGCAGCTTAAGTTCCAGCGACACTGGAAACACCATATATTTT.

The chain links TRBV5-1 to TRBJ1-5, with unresolved D. V was clipped by 0 bases and J by 3 bases, with 10 bases between them. This CDR3 is 15 amino acids long. Germline-derived CDR1 and CDR2 are SGHRS and YFSETQ. CDR3 sequence reads: CASSLGAGSNQPQHF. The CDR3 bases are TGCGCCAGCAGCTTGGGAGCCGGCTCCAATCAGCCCCAGCATTTT.